This TCR beta chain comes out of a study of CD8 T cells in ankylosing spondylitis. The TCR beta libraries were generated through quantitative 5'-RACE incorporating molecular barcodes. TCRdb re-called the 5' RACE reads with MiXCR, one entry per CDR3 protein. The table lists some 130,000 distinct CDR3 sequences, roughly 15% of them singletons. Study conclusions and caveats: Ankylosing spondylitis blood appeared to be characterized by a TCR beta motif of eight highly homologous variants. A number of the motif variants had already been described in reactive arthritis synovial fluid and blood.

This clonotype was recorded a few times. As yet, its antigen is unknown. Trimming took 1 base from V and 1 from J; bases not matched to a gene: 7. CDR1 SGDLS and CDR2 YYNGEE come from the germline V gene. This CDR3 contains 17 residues. J is TRBJ2-1 and V is TRBV9; TRBD2 agrees at 8 bases. Material: blood, either unsorted or a sorted T cell fraction (not recorded which). This TCR came from a female donor with ankylosing spondylitis or in good health (not recorded which). CDR3 sequence reads: CASSVSGSDVSYNEQFF. CDR3 in DNA: TGTGCCAGCAGCGTAAGCGGGAGTGACGTATCCTACAATGAGCAGTTCTTC. Full variable domain (outside the CDR3, taken from reference TRBV9 and TRBJ2-1): DSGVTQTPKHLITATGQRVTLRCSPRSGDLSVYWYQQSLDQGLQFLIQYYNGEERAKGNILERFSAQQFPDLHSELNLSSLELGDSALYFCASSVSGSDVSYNEQFFGPGTRLTVL.